The clone carrying this T cell receptor beta chain was found once. Study processing details: Estimated nucleated cell counts came from reference gene primer amplification. TCRdb's copy holds only in-frame clones and misses some; the assay was immunoSEQ multiplex PCR. That table supplies the V and J calls and clone size; D and trimming were determined from the DNA. This table has some 160,000 clones, approximately 84% appearing once. V gave up 6 bases and J gave up 3 bases; unmatched junction bases: 6. Germline lookup yields CDR1 SQVTM and CDR2 ANQGSEA. The CDR3 length is 14 residues. These data belong to a study of blood T cell repertoires in COVID-19. Study context: Both acute and convalescent COVID-19 samples were obtained from the United States, Italy and Spain. T cells, B-cell-depleted T cells, or PBMCs supplied cDNA or gDNA.

Sequenced material: peripheral blood. The TCR sequence derives from a woman aged 80 or over with acute or convalescent COVID-19. V gene TRBV29-1 combines with J gene TRBJ2-7; 12 bases are shared with TRBD2. The CDR3 bases are TGCAGCGTCCGTGGACTAGCGGGGAACTACGAGCAGTACTTC. Translation gives CSVRGLAGNYEQYF.